This TCR beta chain was captured by sequencing in a study of T-cell memory formation after mild COVID-19. One entry per CDR3 protein results from TCRdb running MiXCR on the 5' RACE reads. The sample lists some 340,000 distinct CDR3 sequences, 10% to 15% occurring once. V shed 8 bases and J 3 bases; nucleotides not matched to a gene: 12. Germline V gene lookup returns CDR1 MNHEY and CDR2 SMNVEV (reference sequence). There are 16 residues in the CDR3. The sequence was collected from a man aged 18-30 years who had mild COVID-19 (a few samples of this study predate the infection). Cell type and time point are not known. The chain recombines TRBV27 with TRBJ2-1, with TRBD2 matching 8 bases. Sequencing was carried out using PBMCs or a T cell subset sorted from them (not recorded which). Written as DNA, the CDR3 is TGTGCCAGCGGCTCCCTTTTCGGGGGGGGCTACAATGAGCAGTTCTTC. This codes for CASGSLFGGGYNEQFF.